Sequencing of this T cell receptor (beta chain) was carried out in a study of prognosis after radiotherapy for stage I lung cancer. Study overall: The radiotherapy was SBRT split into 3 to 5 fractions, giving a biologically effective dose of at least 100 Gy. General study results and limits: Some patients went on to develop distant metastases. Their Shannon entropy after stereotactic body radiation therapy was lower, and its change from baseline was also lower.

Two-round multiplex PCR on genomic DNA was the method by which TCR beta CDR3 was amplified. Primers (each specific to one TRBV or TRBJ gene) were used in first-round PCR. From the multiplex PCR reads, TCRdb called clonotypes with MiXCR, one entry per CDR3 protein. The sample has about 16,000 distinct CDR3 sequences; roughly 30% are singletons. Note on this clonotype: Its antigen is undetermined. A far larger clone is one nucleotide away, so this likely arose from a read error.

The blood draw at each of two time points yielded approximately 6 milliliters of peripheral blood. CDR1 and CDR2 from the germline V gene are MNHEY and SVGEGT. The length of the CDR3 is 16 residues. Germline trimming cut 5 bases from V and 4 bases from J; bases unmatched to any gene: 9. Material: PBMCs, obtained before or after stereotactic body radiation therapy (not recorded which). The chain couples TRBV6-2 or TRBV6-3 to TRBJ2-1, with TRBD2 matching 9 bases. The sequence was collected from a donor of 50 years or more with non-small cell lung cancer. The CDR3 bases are TGTGCCAGCAGTGACTGTGGCGGGAGGGGTTACAATGAGCAGTTCTTC. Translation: CASSDCGGRGYNEQFF.